One and the same sample provided the 15 T cell receptor beta chains below, sequenced in a study of vaccination effects on CD4 cells after COVID-19. Libraries were prepared by immunoSEQ multiplex PCR; TCRdb keeps only in-frame clonotypes and omits some of them. The table has nearly 35,000 clones, about 68% seen once. CD4+ T cells were isolated after nine to ten days of culture. SARS-CoV-2 infection was confirmed by PCR in the person between March and December 2020. Participants were vaccinated with two doses of either the BNT162b2 or mRNA-1273 vaccine. No antigen has been identified for these receptors. The sequencing used CD4+ T cells from PBMCs cultured without peptide, collected after COVID-19 vaccination. The source is a human donor who had a prior SARS-CoV-2 infection.

The genes are TRBV24-1 and TRBJ2-7, with D possibly being TRBD1 or TRBD2 (5 bases each). Looked up from germline, CDR1 is KGHDR and CDR2 is SFDVKD. This CDR3 region has 14 residues. V dropped 4 bases and J dropped 7 bases, with 16 bases sitting between them. CDR3 bases: TGTGCCACCAGTGACCCCCTTTGGGGGTGGGAGCAGTACTTC. It yields the protein CATSDPLWGWEQYF.

The chain uses TRBV18 and TRBJ2-7, with a possible D match to TRBD2 (6 bases). V was pared by 6 bases and J by 3 bases, with 15 bases between. The CDR3 consists of 14 residues. CDR1 is KGHSH, CDR2 LQKENI, per germline. The CDR3 DNA follows: TGTGCCAGCTCTCGGACGGGACTTAGCTACGAGCAGTACTTC. It translates to CASSRTGLSYEQYF.

The chain employs TRBV3-1 (or the pseudogene TRBV3-2) and TRBJ2-2; D tentatively reads TRBD1 or TRBD2 (5 bases each). Per the germline V gene, CDR1 is LGHDT and CDR2 is YNNKEL (reference sequence). V lost 2 bases to trimming and J lost 4 bases, with 11 bases between them. The CDR3 runs 15 residues. The CDR3 DNA reads TGTGCCAGCAGCCAACCGGGACGAGCCACCGGGGAGCTGTTTTTT. This codes for CASSQPGRATGELFF.

This clone showed up just once. The V and J genes are TRBV4-2 and TRBJ2-5; 7 positions match TRBD2. V trimming: 1 base; J trimming: 0 bases; junction bases outside the gene matches: 5. Per the germline V gene, CDR1 is LGHNA and CDR2 is YNFKEQ. This CDR3 has 16 amino acids. The CDR3, as DNA: TGTGCCAGCAGCCAAGCCAGCGGGGTGGACCAAGAGACCCAGTACTTC. It specifies CASSQASGVDQETQYF.

The V call is TRBV9, the J call TRBJ1-2; no definite D call. CDR1 and CDR2 (germline): SGDLS, YYNGEE. The V and J ends lost 0 bases and 3 bases respectively, with 9 bases between them. This CDR3 has 14 residues. The CDR3, as DNA: TGTGCCAGCAGCGTAGGGGCAGGACACTATGGCTACACCTTC. Protein product: CASSVGAGHYGYTF.

The gene calls are TRBV27 and TRBJ2-7; D not certain. The germline gives CDR1 MNHEY, CDR2 SMNVEV (reference sequence). CDR3 length: 16 amino acids. Between the trimmed V and J ends, which lost 3 bases and 6 bases, there was a span of 21 bases. CDR3 region: CASSFGPSDLFLEQYF. Written as DNA, the CDR3 is TGTGCCAGCAGTTTCGGGCCTTCGGACCTTTTCCTCGAGCAGTACTTC.

This clone has only one observation. The V and J genes are TRBV5-4 and TRBJ1-4; 7 nucleotides line up with TRBD1. The V gene end was trimmed by 9 bases and the J gene end by 3 bases; junction bases not matched to a gene: 8. Looked up from germline, CDR1 is SGHNT and CDR2 is YYREEE (reference sequence). The CDR3 is 14 amino acids. The CDR3 reads CATSDRASNEKLFF. DNA for the CDR3: TGTGCCACCTCAGACAGGGCCTCTAATGAAAAACTGTTTTTT.

This clone was seen a handful of times. This chain joins TRBV23-1 and TRBJ2-4; D not certain. TRBV23-1 belongs to the ORF category, with a function that is uncertain. V shed 6 bases and J shed 0 bases, with 6 bases lying between them. This CDR3 region has 13 residues. CDR3 protein: CASRKIAKNIQYF. The CDR3 DNA sequence: TGCGCCAGCAGGAAGATAGCCAAAAACATTCAGTACTTC.

The gene calls are TRBV7-2 and TRBJ1-1, with D possibly being TRBD1 (6 bases). V was clipped by 5 bases and J by 7 bases, with 20 bases between them. The CDR3 extends over 15 amino acids. The germline gives CDR1 SGHTA, CDR2 FQGNSA. CDR3 sequence reads: CASSPRGGGSIEAFF. The CDR3 nucleotides read TGTGCCAGCAGCCCCCGCGGGGGCGGCTCGATTGAAGCTTTCTTT.

The chain uses TRBV4-1 and TRBJ2-5; tentative D call: TRBD2 (5 bases). There are 15 residues in the CDR3. Trimming pared 1 base from V and 0 bases from J, leaving 9 bases between. Germline lookup yields CDR1 MGHRA and CDR2 YSYEKL. The CDR3 spells CASSQGWGDQETQYF. The CDR3 bases are TGCGCCAGCAGCCAAGGTTGGGGAGACCAAGAGACCCAGTACTTC.

The chain recombines TRBV7-2 with TRBJ2-1; D not resolved. Trimming took 0 bases from V and 4 from J, leaving 10 bases between them. The CDR3 sequence is 15 residues long. Germline assignment: CDR1 SGHTA and CDR2 FQGNSA. The CDR3 DNA reads as TGTGCCAGCAGCTTAGCTTCTACTTTATACAATGAGCAGTTCTTC. It codes for CASSLASTLYNEQFF.

This clone has just a few counts. The CDR3 nucleotides are TGTGCCAGCAGCCGTAAAGGGGACCGACGGAATGAGCAGTTCTTC. This codes for CASSRKGDRRNEQFF. The chain is built from TRBV14 and TRBJ2-1, with D perhaps assigned TRBD1 or TRBD2 (5 bases each). Germline V lookup: CDR1 SGHDN, CDR2 FVKESK. This CDR3 is built from 15 residues. The ends were cut back, 4 bases at V and 7 bases at J, with 17 bases in the middle.

Written as DNA, the CDR3 is TGTGCCAGAAAGGACCCATTGACTAGCGGGAGTTCAGATACGCAGTATTTT. Its protein product is CARKDPLTSGSSDTQYF. The genes are TRBV7-3 and TRBJ2-3; 12 bases align to TRBD2. This CDR3 is built from 17 residues. CDR1 and CDR2 from the germline V gene are SGHTA and FQGTGA. Losses at the gene ends were 9 bases for V and 4 bases for J; bases not matched to a gene: 14.

This sequence joins TRBV9 and TRBJ2-2; the D gene is possibly TRBD1 (6 bases). Between the trimmed V and J ends, which lost 1 base and 2 bases, there was a span of 15 bases. Germline CDR1 SGDLS, CDR2 YYNGEE. The CDR3 spans 17 residues. The CDR3 spells CASSVTGHPQNTGELFF. The CDR3 region has the DNA TGTGCCAGCAGCGTAACAGGGCATCCCCAAAACACCGGGGAGCTGTTTTTT.

The V gene is TRBV7-3, the J gene TRBJ1-2, with D tentatively TRBD1 (5 bases). The CDR3 spans 16 residues. Between the trimmed V and J ends, which lost 6 bases and 4 bases, there was a span of 21 bases. Germline V gives CDR1 SGHTA, CDR2 FQGTGA. This CDR3 is CASSPHGGASSYGYTF. CDR3 coding DNA: TGTGCCAGCAGTCCTCACGGTGGGGCGTCAAGCTATGGCTACACCTTC. Using reference TRBV7-3 and TRBJ1-2 for the parts outside the CDR3, the full variable domain is GAGVSQTPSNKVTEKGKYVELRCDPISGHTALYWYRQSLGQGPEFLIYFQGTGAADDSGLPNDRFFAVRPEGSVSTLKIQRTERGDSAVYLCASSPHGGASSYGYTFGSGTRLTVV.